This is a list of T cell receptor beta chains from one sample in a study of shared clonotypes between healthy human individuals. Method: immunoSEQ multiplex PCR; TCRdb's copy keeps in-frame clones and lacks some. The profile shows more than 850,000 clones, around 82% of them singletons. Sequencing was performed on memory CD4+ T cells from PBMCs. These receptors originate from a man aged 18-30 years in good health. Some clones in this sample may be carry-over from other donors' samples. The CDR3 runs from the conserved cysteine through the conserved F or W. D genes are given only for firm matches. Size is omitted from some rows. Given values are once, few, many or a class for expanded clones.

clone_size,d_call,j_call,v_call,cdr3_aa,cdr3_nt
NA,TRBD1,TRBJ2-3,TRBV11-2,CASSPNVGQTDTQYF,TGTGCCAGCAGCCCAAATGTGGGACAGACAGATACGCAGTATTTT
NA,NA,TRBJ2-7,TRBV11-2,CASSPGTHHYEQYF,TGTGCCAGCAGCCCCGGGACACACCATTACGAGCAGTACTTC
once,NA,TRBJ1-4,TRBV2,CASSVDLPTNEKLFF,TGTGCCAGCAGTGTGGACCTTCCAACTAATGAAAAACTGTTTTTT
NA,NA,TRBJ2-2,TRBV5-8,CASSLVWGGELFF,TGTGCCAGCAGCTTGGTATGGGGCGGGGAGCTGTTTTTT
NA,NA,TRBJ2-7,TRBV29-1,CSVEWRNLPYEQYF,TGCAGCGTTGAATGGAGGAACCTCCCCTACGAGCAGTACTTC
NA,NA,TRBJ2-3,TRBV2,CASGLFLTDTQYF,TGTGCCAGCGGACTCTTCCTCACAGATACGCAGTATTTT
NA,TRBD2,TRBJ2-5,TRBV27,CASSPRSLAGQETQYF,TGTGCCAGCAGCCCCCGGTCACTAGCGGGTCAAGAGACCCAGTACTTC
NA,NA,TRBJ2-4,TRBV6-6,CASSSVGAKNIQYF,TGTGCCAGCAGTTCAGTAGGTGCCAAAAACATTCAGTACTTC
NA,TRBD2,TRBJ2-5,TRBV19,CASSLSPGLAGGPPTQYF,TGTGCCAGTAGTCTGTCCCCGGGACTAGCGGGAGGACCCCCCACCCAGTACTTC
NA,NA,TRBJ2-3,TRBV4-3,CASSQELGQGYRTDTQYF,TGCGCCAGCAGCCAAGAATTAGGGCAGGGATATCGCACAGATACGCAGTATTTT
NA,TRBD1,TRBJ1-5,TRBV7-2,CASSPTGDQPQHF,TGTGCCAGCAGCCCGACAGGGGATCAGCCCCAGCATTTT
many,TRBD2,TRBJ2-7,TRBV11-2,CASSPLRRESSYEQYF,TGTGCCAGCAGCCCCCTTCGGCGGGAGAGCTCCTACGAGCAGTACTTC
NA,NA,TRBJ2-1,TRBV11-2,CASSLNTNEQFF,TGTGCCAGCAGCTTGAATACGAATGAGCAGTTCTTC
NA,NA,TRBJ1-4,TRBV10-3,CAISEAGLGGKLFF,TGTGCCATCAGTGAGGCGGGCTTAGGGGGAAAACTGTTTTTT
few,NA,TRBJ2-7,TRBV18,CASSYRVHEQYF,TGTGCCAGCTCGTACAGGGTTCACGAGCAGTACTTC
NA,NA,TRBJ1-1,TRBV7-6,CASSLLSGGTEAFF,TGTGCCAGCAGCTTACTCTCCGGGGGCACTGAAGCTTTCTTT
NA,NA,TRBJ2-1,TRBV5-1,CASSLRPPAESIPYNEQFF,TGCGCCAGCAGCTTGCGTCCCCCTGCGGAGAGTATCCCCTACAATGAGCAGTTCTTC
NA,NA,TRBJ1-2,TRBV5-1,CASSLAGGGYGYTF,TGCGCCAGCAGCTTGGCCGGGGGCGGCTATGGCTACACCTTC
NA,NA,TRBJ1-5,TRBV5-6,CASRTRAHSNQPQHF,TGTGCCAGCAGAACCCGGGCCCATAGCAATCAGCCCCAGCATTTT
many,NA,TRBJ2-5,TRBV6-1,CASNLDRRERETQYF,TGTGCCAGCAACTTGGACAGGCGGGAGAGAGAGACCCAGTACTTC
NA,TRBD1,TRBJ1-2,TRBV14,CASSFGTGHDYGYTF,TGTGCCAGCAGCTTCGGGACAGGGCACGACTATGGCTACACCTTC
NA,NA,TRBJ2-2,TRBV4-1,CASSQADRDTGELFF,TGCGCCAGCAGCCAAGCGGACCGAGACACCGGGGAGCTGTTTTTT